This T cell receptor (beta chain) was documented in a study of T cell responses to AZD1222 COVID-19 vaccine. Study findings and constraints: Sampled repertoires all dated from after the peak T cell response.

About this clone itself: The target antigen is unknown.

Clones were read by immunoSEQ multiplex PCR, and TCRdb kept only the in-frame ones, dropping some. The table records some 120,000 clones, approximately 90% of them present only once. Per germline, CDR1 LNHDA and CDR2 SQIVND (reference sequence). The V gene lost 10 bases and the J gene lost 8 bases, with 20 bases spanning the gap. This CDR3 region has 13 residues. This chain uses TRBV19 with TRBJ1-1, with D possibly matching TRBD1 (5 bases). The TCR comes from an adult in good health. The source was peripheral blood, collected on day 0 of AZD1222 vaccination. This CDR3 is CATRDRPEGEAFF. CDR3 DNA: TGTGCCACTCGGGACCGACCGGAGGGAGAAGCTTTCTTT.